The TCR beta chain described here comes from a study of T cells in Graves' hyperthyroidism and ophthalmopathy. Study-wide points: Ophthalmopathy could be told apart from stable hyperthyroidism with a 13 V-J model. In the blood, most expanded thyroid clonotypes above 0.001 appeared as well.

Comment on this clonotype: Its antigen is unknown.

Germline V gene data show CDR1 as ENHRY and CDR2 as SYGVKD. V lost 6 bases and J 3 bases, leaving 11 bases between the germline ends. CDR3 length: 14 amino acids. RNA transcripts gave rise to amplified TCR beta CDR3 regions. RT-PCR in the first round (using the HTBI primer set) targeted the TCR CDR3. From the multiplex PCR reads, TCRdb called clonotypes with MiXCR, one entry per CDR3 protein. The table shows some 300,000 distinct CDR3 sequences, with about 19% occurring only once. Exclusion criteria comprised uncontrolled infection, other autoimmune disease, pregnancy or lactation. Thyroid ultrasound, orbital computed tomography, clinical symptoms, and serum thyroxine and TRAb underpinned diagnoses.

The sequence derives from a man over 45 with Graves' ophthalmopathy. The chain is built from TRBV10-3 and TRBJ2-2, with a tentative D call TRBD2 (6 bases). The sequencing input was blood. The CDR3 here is CAIRSGVDTGELFF. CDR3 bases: TGTGCCATCAGGTCGGGGGTGGACACCGGGGAGCTGTTTTTT.